What follows describes a single TCR beta chain. Libraries were prepared by immunoSEQ multiplex PCR; TCRdb keeps only in-frame clonotypes and omits some of them. Among roughly 150,000 clones listed, about 80% were seen once. The data are from a study of blood T cell repertoires in COVID-19. The germline V gene has CDR1 SGHNT and CDR2 YYREEE (reference sequence). The length of the CDR3 is 16 residues. Between the trimmed V and J ends, which lost 1 base and 1 base, there was a span of 14 bases. The specimen was peripheral blood. This clonotype was obtained from a woman older than 75 with acute or convalescent COVID-19. The rearrangement joins TRBV5-4 to TRBJ1-1; unclear D gene. The CDR3 loop reads CASSLSPTVPNTEAFF. DNA for the CDR3: TGTGCCAGCAGCTTGTCGCCCACAGTTCCGAACACTGAAGCTTTCTTT. The variable domain in full, with the rest retrieved from reference TRBV5-4 and TRBJ1-1, is ETGVTQSPTHLIKTRGQQVTLRCSSQSGHNTVSWYQQALGQGPQFIFQYYREEENGRGNFPPRFSGLQFPNYSSELNVNALELDDSALYLCASSLSPTVPNTEAFFGQGTRLTVV.